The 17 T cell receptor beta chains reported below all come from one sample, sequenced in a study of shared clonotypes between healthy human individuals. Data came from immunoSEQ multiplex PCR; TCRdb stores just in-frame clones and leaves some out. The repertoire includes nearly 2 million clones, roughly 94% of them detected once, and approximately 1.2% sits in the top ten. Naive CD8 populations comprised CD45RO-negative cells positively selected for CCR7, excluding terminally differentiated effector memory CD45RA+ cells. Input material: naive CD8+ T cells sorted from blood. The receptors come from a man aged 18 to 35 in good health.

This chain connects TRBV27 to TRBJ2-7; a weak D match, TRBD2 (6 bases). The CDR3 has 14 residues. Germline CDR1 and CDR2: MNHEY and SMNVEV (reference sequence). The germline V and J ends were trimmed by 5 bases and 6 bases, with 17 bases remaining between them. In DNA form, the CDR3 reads TGTGCCAGCAGTCCGAGCTACGGACTATCCGAGCAGTACTTC. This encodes CASSPSYGLSEQYF.

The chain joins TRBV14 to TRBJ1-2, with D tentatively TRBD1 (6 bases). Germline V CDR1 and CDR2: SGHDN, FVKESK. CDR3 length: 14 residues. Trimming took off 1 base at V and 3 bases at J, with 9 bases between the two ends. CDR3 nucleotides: TGTGCCAGCAGCCAAGTGGGGGGCCACTATGGCTACACCTTC. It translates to CASSQVGGHYGYTF.

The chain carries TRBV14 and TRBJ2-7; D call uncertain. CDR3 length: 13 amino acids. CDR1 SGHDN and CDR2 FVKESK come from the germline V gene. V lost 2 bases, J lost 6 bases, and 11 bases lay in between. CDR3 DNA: TGTGCCAGCAGCCAACTTGTCCTGGGCGAGCAGTACTTC. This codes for CASSQLVLGEQYF.

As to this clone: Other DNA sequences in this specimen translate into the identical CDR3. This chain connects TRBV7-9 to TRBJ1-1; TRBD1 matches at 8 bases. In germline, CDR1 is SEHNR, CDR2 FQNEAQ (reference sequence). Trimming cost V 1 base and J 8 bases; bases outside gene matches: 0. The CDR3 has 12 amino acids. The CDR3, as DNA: TGTGCCAGCAGCTTAGGGGACAGGGAAGCTTTCTTT. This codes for CASSLGDREAFF.

CDR3 DNA: TGTGCCAGCAGCCCTAAATCGGGGCTTGCGGGGAACATTCAGTACTTC. Translating gives CASSPKSGLAGNIQYF. The genes are TRBV9 and TRBJ2-4, with D possibly matching TRBD2 (6 bases). This CDR3 is built from 16 residues. Germline V gene sequence: CDR1 SGDLS, CDR2 YYNGEE. Trimming stripped 4 bases from V and 7 bases from J, with 21 bases between.

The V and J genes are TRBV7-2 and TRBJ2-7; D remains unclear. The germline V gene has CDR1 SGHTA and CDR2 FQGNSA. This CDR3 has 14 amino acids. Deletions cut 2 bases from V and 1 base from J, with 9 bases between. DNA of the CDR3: TGTGCCAGCAGCTTATATCCGGGTTCCTACGAGCAGTACTTC. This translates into CASSLYPGSYEQYF.

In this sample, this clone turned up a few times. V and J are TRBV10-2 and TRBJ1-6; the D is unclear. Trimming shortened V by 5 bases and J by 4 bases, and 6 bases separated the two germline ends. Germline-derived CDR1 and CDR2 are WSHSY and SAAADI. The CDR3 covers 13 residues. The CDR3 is CASSHEYNSPLHF. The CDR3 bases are TGCGCCAGCAGTCACGAGTATAATTCACCCCTCCACTTT.

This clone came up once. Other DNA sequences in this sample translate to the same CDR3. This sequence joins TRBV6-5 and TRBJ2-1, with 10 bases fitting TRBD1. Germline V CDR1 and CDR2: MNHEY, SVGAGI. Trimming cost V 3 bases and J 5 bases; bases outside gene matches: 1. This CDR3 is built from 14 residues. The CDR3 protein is CASSYGTGDNEQFF. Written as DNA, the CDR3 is TGTGCCAGCAGTTATGGGACAGGGGACAATGAGCAGTTCTTC.

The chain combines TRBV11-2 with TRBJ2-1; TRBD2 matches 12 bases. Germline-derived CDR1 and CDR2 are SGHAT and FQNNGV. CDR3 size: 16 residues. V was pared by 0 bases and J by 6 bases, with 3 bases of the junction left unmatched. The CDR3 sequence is CASSLEVTSGSNEQFF. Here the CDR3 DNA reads TGTGCCAGCAGCTTAGAAGTGACTAGCGGGAGCAATGAGCAGTTCTTC. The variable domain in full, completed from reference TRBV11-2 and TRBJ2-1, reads EAGVAQSPRYKIIEKRQSVAFWCNPISGHATLYWYQQILGQGPKLLIQFQNNGVVDDSQLPKDRFSAERLKGVDSTLKIQPAKLEDSAVYLCASSLEVTSGSNEQFFGPGTRLTVL.

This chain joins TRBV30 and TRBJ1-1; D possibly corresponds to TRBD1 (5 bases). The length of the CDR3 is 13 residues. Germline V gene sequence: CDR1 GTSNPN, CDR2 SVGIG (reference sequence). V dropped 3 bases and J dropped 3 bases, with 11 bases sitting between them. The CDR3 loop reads CAWSLQDHTEAFF. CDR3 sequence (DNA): TGTGCCTGGAGCCTACAGGACCACACTGAAGCTTTCTTT.

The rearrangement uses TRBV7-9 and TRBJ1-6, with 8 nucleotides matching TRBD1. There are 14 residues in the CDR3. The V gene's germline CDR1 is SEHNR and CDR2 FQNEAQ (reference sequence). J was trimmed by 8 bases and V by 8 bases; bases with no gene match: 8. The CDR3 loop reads CASGRTGIDSPLHF. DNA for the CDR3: TGTGCCAGCGGCCGGACAGGGATCGATTCACCCCTCCACTTT.

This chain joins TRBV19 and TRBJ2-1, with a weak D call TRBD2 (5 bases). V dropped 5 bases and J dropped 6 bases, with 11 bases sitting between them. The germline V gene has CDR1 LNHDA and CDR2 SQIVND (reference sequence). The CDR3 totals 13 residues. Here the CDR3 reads CASSPDFVNEQFF. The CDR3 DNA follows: TGTGCCAGTAGTCCGGACTTTGTCAATGAGCAGTTCTTC.

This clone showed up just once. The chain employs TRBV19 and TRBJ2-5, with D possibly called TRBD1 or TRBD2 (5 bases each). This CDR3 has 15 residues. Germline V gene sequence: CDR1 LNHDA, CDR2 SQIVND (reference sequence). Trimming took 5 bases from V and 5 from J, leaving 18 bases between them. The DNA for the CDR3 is TGTGCCAGTAGTGGGGGATGGGGTTCCCGGGAGACCCAGTACTTC. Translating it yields CASSGGWGSRETQYF.

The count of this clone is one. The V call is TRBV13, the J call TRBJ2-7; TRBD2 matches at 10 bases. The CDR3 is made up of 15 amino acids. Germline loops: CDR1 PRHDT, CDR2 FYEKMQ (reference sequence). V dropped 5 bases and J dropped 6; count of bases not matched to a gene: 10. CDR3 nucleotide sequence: TGTGCCAGCAGCCCAGAGGGGCTAGCGGGGGTCGAGCAGTACTTC. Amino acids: CASSPEGLAGVEQYF.

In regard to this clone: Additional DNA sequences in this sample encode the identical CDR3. The CDR3 protein is CASSQDGTSGNTIYF. Here the CDR3 DNA reads TGCGCCAGCAGCCAAGATGGTACCTCTGGAAACACCATATATTTT. This rearrangement joins TRBV4-3 to TRBJ1-3; D uncertain. The CDR3 loop spans 15 amino acids. V lost 0 bases and J 0 bases, leaving 6 bases between the germline ends. Germline assignment: CDR1 LGHNA and CDR2 YSLEER.

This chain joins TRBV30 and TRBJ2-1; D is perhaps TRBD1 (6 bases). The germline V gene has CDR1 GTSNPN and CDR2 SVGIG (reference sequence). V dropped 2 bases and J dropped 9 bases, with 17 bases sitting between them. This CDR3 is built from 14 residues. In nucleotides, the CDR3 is TGTGCCTGGAGTCCTACAGGGCTATCTGCTGAGCAGTTCTTC. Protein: CAWSPTGLSAEQFF.

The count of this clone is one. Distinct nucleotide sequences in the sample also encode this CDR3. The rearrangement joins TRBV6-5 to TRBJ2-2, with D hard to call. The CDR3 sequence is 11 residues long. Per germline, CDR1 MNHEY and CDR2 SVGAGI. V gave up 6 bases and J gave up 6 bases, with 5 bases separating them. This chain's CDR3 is CASRGSGELFF. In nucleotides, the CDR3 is TGTGCCAGCAGAGGATCCGGGGAGCTGTTTTTT.